This TCR beta chain was obtained from a study of T cell responses to AZD1222 COVID-19 vaccine. The assay was immunoSEQ multiplex PCR, and TCRdb's table has in-frame clones only and misses some. Of roughly 50,000 clones listed, roughly 87% are singletons. The ends were cut back, 7 bases at V and 2 bases at J, with 11 bases in the middle. Germline V lookup: CDR1 SNHLY, CDR2 FYNNEI. The CDR3 has 13 residues. Sample: peripheral blood, taken on day 0 of AZD1222 vaccination. The chain links TRBV2 to TRBJ2-5; TRBD1 might be the D (5 bases). The source of this sequence is an adult in good health. The CDR3 coding sequence is TGTGCCAGCACCAGGCAGGGACAAGAGACCCAGTACTTC. It encodes CASTRQGQETQYF.